This T cell receptor beta chain originates from a study of control samples from healthy donors and cancer patients. Assay: immunoSEQ multiplex PCR; the TCRdb copy retains only in-frame clones and omits some. This table has some 150,000 clones, about nine tenths appearing once. Germline V CDR1 and CDR2: LNHDA, SQIVND (reference sequence). Trimming took 5 bases from V and 5 from J, leaving 16 bases between them. The CDR3 runs 14 residues. The gene calls are TRBV19 and TRBJ2-7; D is perhaps TRBD1 (6 bases). The sample was blood. This sequence was found in a man aged 25 to 40 in good health. CDR3 amino acids: CASSSTGNVDEQYF. The CDR3 region has the DNA TGTGCCAGTAGTTCCACAGGGAACGTAGACGAGCAGTACTTC.